Listed here are 11 T cell receptor beta chains from one sample, sequenced in a study of shared clonotypes between healthy human individuals. Terminally differentiated effector memory CD45RA+ cells were excluded by CCR7 positive selection of CD45RO-negative cells. Generated by immunoSEQ multiplex PCR, the TCRdb table keeps only in-frame clones and is missing some. The data hold about 1.9 million clones, with just under 95% observed a single time. The sequenced sample consisted of naive CD8+ T cells from PBMCs. Receptors were obtained from a man younger than 35 in good health. Some clones in this sample may be carry-over from other donors' samples.

This sequence joins TRBV11-2 and TRBJ2-1; 11 bases are a match to TRBD2. V trimming: 5 bases; J trimming: 9 bases; junction bases outside the gene matches: 6. Germline values: CDR1 SGHAT, CDR2 FQNNGV. The CDR3 contains 14 residues. The CDR3 bases are TGTGCCAGCAGCCCAAGACTAGCGGGAAGTGAGCAGTTCTTC. Its protein product is CASSPRLAGSEQFF.

This clone was counted a few times. Other nucleotide sequences in the sample specify the same CDR3. The rearrangement uses TRBV7-9 and TRBJ1-2; 7 nucleotides agree with TRBD1. V shed 1 base, J shed 2 bases, and the junction held 4 bases outside the gene matches. Germline V CDR1 and CDR2: SEHNR, FQNEAQ (reference sequence). The CDR3 runs to 15 residues. CDR3 amino acids: CASSLGPGGNYGYTF. In nucleotides, the CDR3 is TGTGCCAGCAGCTTAGGCCCAGGGGGAAACTATGGCTACACCTTC. The complete variable domain, with remaining parts taken from reference TRBV7-9 and TRBJ1-2, reads DTGVSQNPRHKITKRGQNVTFRCDPISEHNRLYWYRQTLGQGPEFLTYFQNEAQLEKSRLLSDRFSAERPKGSFSTLEIQRTEQGDSAMYLCASSLGPGGNYGYTFGSGTRLTVV.

This clone appeared a few times. Additional DNA sequences in this sample encode the identical CDR3. This chain connects TRBV27 to TRBJ2-7, with D perhaps TRBD1 or TRBD2 (5 bases each). V was cut by 6 bases and J by 4 bases, with 7 bases left in between. Germline V CDR1 and CDR2: MNHEY, SMNVEV (reference sequence). CDR3 length: 11 amino acids. CDR3 in amino acids: CASRWGYEQYF. CDR3 bases: TGTGCCAGCAGGTGGGGGTACGAGCAGTACTTC.

V and J are TRBV29-1 and TRBJ1-1; weak D call: TRBD1 (5 bases). CDR3 length equals 14 residues. The germline gives CDR1 SQVTM, CDR2 ANQGSEA. Trimming shortened V by 0 bases and J by 5 bases, and 13 bases separated the two germline ends. CDR3 sequence: CSVEEGQGWTEAFF. The CDR3, as DNA: TGCAGCGTTGAAGAAGGGCAGGGTTGGACTGAAGCTTTCTTT.

Only a few counts were recorded for this clone. The V call is TRBV19, the J call TRBJ1-1; no firm D call. V gave up 5 bases and J gave up 3 bases, with 16 bases separating them. This CDR3 comprises 15 residues. CDR1 is LNHDA, CDR2 SQIVND, per germline (reference sequence). The CDR3 loop is CASSAQHVSDTEAFF. CDR3 in DNA: TGTGCCAGTAGTGCACAACACGTGTCCGACACTGAAGCTTTCTTT.

In its sample, this clone was seen once. This chain links TRBV6-5 with TRBJ2-2; D is uncertain. This CDR3 has 15 residues. V lost 2 bases and J lost 3, with 10 bases in between. Germline lookup yields CDR1 MNHEY and CDR2 SVGAGI. CDR3 DNA: TGTGCCAGCAGTTACGTCAGCAGCTACACCGGGGAGCTGTTTTTT. Amino acid sequence: CASSYVSSYTGELFF.

V usage is TRBV29-1 and J usage is TRBJ2-7, with 11 bases that match TRBD2. CDR3 size: 14 residues. Per the germline V gene, CDR1 is SQVTM and CDR2 is ANQGSEA. Trimming at V came to 4 bases and at J to 3 bases, leaving 5 bases not matched to a gene. CDR3 sequence (DNA): TGCAGCGTTGGGGGACTAGCGGAAAACTACGAGCAGTACTTC. Encoded protein: CSVGGLAENYEQYF.

This clone has only one observation. This rearrangement joins TRBV19 to TRBJ1-5, with D perhaps matching TRBD1 (6 bases). The CDR3 runs 20 residues. V dropped 3 bases and J dropped 0 bases, with 24 bases sitting between them. CDR1 and CDR2 from the germline V gene are LNHDA and SQIVND (reference sequence). The DNA of the CDR3 is TGTGCCAGTAGTATGACCCAGGGGATGGTACTGGGGTATAGCAATCAGCCCCAGCATTTT. Translation gives CASSMTQGMVLGYSNQPQHF.

J is TRBJ1-2 and V is TRBV6-6; 9 nucleotides line up with TRBD1. Germline V gene data show CDR1 as MNHNY and CDR2 as SVGAGI (reference sequence). With 2 bases clipped from V and 4 bases from J, the junction kept 8 bases outside the gene matches. The CDR3 extends over 16 amino acids. In DNA, the CDR3 is TGTGCCAGCAGTTACCCCGGACAGGGGCGCAGCTATGGCTACACCTTC. This codes for CASSYPGQGRSYGYTF.

The rearrangement joins TRBV7-2 to TRBJ2-4; a weak D match, TRBD2 (7 bases). The CDR3 runs to 16 residues. The V end was cut by 5 bases, the J end by 1 base, with 15 bases between. The germline V gene has CDR1 SGHTA and CDR2 FQGNSA. CDR3: CASSTRGGFAKNIQYF. CDR3 DNA: TGTGCCAGCAGCACCAGGGGAGGGTTTGCCAAAAACATTCAGTACTTC. Drawing the rest from reference TRBV7-2 and TRBJ2-4, the complete variable domain is GAGVSQSPSNKVTEKGKDVELRCDPISGHTALYWYRQSLGQGLEFLIYFQGNSAPDKSGLPSDRFSAERTGGSVSTLTIQRTQQEDSAVYLCASSTRGGFAKNIQYFGAGTRLSVL.

The chain links TRBV10-2 to TRBJ2-7, with 9 positions matching TRBD1. The J segment lost 2 bases and the V segment lost 4 bases, leaving 6 bases of the junction unmatched. This CDR3 contains 15 residues. Germline V gene sequence: CDR1 WSHSY, CDR2 SAAADI. The CDR3 reads CASSVGQGWAYEQYF. CDR3 in DNA: TGCGCCAGCAGTGTGGGACAGGGTTGGGCCTACGAGCAGTACTTC.